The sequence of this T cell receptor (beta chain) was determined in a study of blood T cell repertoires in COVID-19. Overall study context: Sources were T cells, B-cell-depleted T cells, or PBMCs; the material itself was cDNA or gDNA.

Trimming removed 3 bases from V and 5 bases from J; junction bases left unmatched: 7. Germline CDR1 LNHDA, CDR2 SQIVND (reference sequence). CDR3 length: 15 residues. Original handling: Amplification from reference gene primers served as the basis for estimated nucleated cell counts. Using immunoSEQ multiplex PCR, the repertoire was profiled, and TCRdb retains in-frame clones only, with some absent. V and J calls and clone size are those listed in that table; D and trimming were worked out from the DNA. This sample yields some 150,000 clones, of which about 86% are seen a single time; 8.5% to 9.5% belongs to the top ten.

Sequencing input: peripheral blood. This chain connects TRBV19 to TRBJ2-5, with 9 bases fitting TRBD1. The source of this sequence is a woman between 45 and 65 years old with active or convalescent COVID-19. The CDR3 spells CASSIGQGRDETQYF. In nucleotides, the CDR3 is TGTGCCAGTAGTATCGGACAGGGGCGGGACGAGACCCAGTACTTC.